This TCR beta chain was sequenced for a study of long-term antiretroviral therapy in people with HIV (dated by TCRdb to between 2020 and 2023). At the level of the whole study: The earliest samples were collected roughly a decade before the 2015 WHO recommendation for immediate ART, at a time when ART was usually postponed until CD4 counts fell. Of the roughly 30 participants with HIV, 10 to 11 were female. A retrospective serial study tested whether changes in peripheral blood TRB repertoire composition and diversity were associated with ART initiation and durable HIV suppression. A total of 192 cryopreserved PBMC samples came from 25 to 35 adults with confirmed HIV infection and were collected serially over a mean of about six years (range 1-12). No cross-contamination during QIAcube processing was shown when test extractions of a monoclonal T-cell line were performed alongside about 30 polyclonal samples. What the authors observed across the whole study: Inferences about post-ART repertoire changes were limited because no data were available on ART adherence, viral resistance or therapy changes. Because pre-ART samples had limited cell numbers, profiling was done on unsorted PBMC rather than on sorted CD4+ and CD8+ T cells. Owing to limited PBMC availability, only the TCR beta chain was sequenced, without alpha chain pairing. Starting ART was linked to a significant rise in TRB diversity, yet even with long-term ART the diversity remained significantly lower than in transplant donor controls. Compared with controls, HIV repertoires had narrower CDR3 length ranges, and the network structure pointed to an antigen-experienced repertoire that shifted only slightly toward naive after ART. The samples span the years 2004 to 2017, and the ART regimens used at that time may not be as effective as current regimens. At every time point, the repertoire was dominated by expanded TRB clones first identified before ART initiation, although this dominance fluctuated and, in many PLHIV, declined after ART.

Inclusion was restricted to participants for whom at least one PBMC sample before ART initiation and at least two post-ART samples were available. Every participant with HIV received treatment in the United States of America. Cryopreserved samples of about 0.9-11 million PBMC were thawed and washed before DNA extraction. At the time of the earliest PBMC sample for each participant with HIV, ages ranged from 23 to 54 years. PBMC samples were contributed by each participant from 1-4 timepoints before ART initiation and 2-8 timepoints after ART initiation, with a median of 7 samples. Serial HIV viral load, CD4+ T-cell count, ART history and demographic data were obtained for every participant. A Qiagen kit on a QIAcube was used to extract genomic DNA from unsorted PBMC, with samples processed in batches of 12. Sequencing of the TRB variable region was done with the immunoSEQ hsTCRB v3.0 assay at survey level resolution. The target sequencing depth for TRB was about 40,000-50,000 T-cell genomes per sample. TRB libraries were pooled and sequenced on an Illumina MiSeq using a v3 150-cycle kit. On the study's bioinformatics: Repertoire analysis was run in R within a reproducible Nextflow workflow that covered QC, data transformation and analysis. Custom analyses were implemented in LymphoSeq2, an R package for AIRR-Seq data exploration. After excluding a few samples that yielded fewer than 5000 total TRB sequences, fewer than 200 HIV repertoires remained for analysis. Among the approximately 190 retained HIV repertoires, around 60 were collected before ART initiation and roughly 130 were collected after ART initiation. Repertoires were downsampled to 5000 TRB nucleotide sequences, with summary statistics averaged over 100 downsampling iterations. TRB sequences were retained for analysis only if CDR3 regions of at least seven amino acids were present. Diversity was assessed using a clonality score derived from Shannon entropy and using the Gini coefficient. In the repertoire networks, any two of the top 5000 CDR3 amino acid sequences were linked whenever the two sequences differed by an edit distance of one. Antigen specificity groups and MHC restriction were predicted for TRB CDR3 amino acid sequences with GLIPH2. To flag known associations with CMV, EBV, HIV or tissue antigens, CDR3 amino acid sequences were compared against VDJdb and McPAS-TCR. Pre-ART, post-ART and control groups were compared with Wilcoxon signed-rank tests and Holm-Bonferroni correction. TCRdb took this table from immuneACCESS and kept in-frame rearrangements with V and J called. Such tables lack part of the clones; where checked against another copy, unresolved V genes explain under half of the gap, and the rest is unexplained. V, J and clone size are those of that table, while D and trimming were read from the DNA. The sample table shows 25,000 to 30,000 clones, and roughly 80% are seen once. The top ten constitute about 8.2% of the sample.

About this clone: Its antigen is unknown. Base qualities are not provided; no much larger clone lies one nucleotide away.

The receptor was derived from a man in his forties or fifties with HIV. The sequencing here drew on unsorted PBMCs, taken 3 years after starting antiretroviral therapy.

The DNA sequence is given as TGTGCCTGGAGTCTTGGAGCGGGAGCGGCTGAGACCCAGTACTTC. Its protein reads: CAWSLGAGAAETQYF. The receptor chain draws on TRBV30 and TRBJ2-5, with 8 bases in between that match TRBD2. Counted from cysteine to phenylalanine, this CDR3 has 15 amino acids. The sequence is cut down to CDR3 DNA, 45 bases in frame from base 1. Unmatched junction bases come to 10, with V trimmed by 2 bases and J by 5 bases. CDR1 and CDR2 (GTSNPN, SVGIG) derive from the germline V gene (reference sequence).